Below, 23 T cell receptor beta chains from the same sample are listed, as sequenced in a study of T cell changes during pregnancy in multiple sclerosis. The assay was immunoSEQ multiplex PCR, and TCRdb's table has in-frame clones only and misses some. The table shows around 110,000 clones, with approximately 90% occurring only once. The sequenced sample was peripheral blood, obtained after pregnancy. The source of these receptors is a female donor with multiple sclerosis, enrolled in a pregnancy study.

J is TRBJ2-5 and V is TRBV2; D is unclear. The CDR3 is made up of 15 amino acids. Germline values: CDR1 SNHLY, CDR2 FYNNEI. Trimming pared 0 bases from V and 0 bases from J, leaving 8 bases between. The CDR3 region is CASSEAPGNQETQYF. The DNA for the CDR3 is TGTGCCAGCAGTGAAGCTCCAGGCAACCAAGAGACCCAGTACTTC.

The V call is TRBV6-9, the J call TRBJ2-3; 8 nucleotides match TRBD2. CDR1 and CDR2 from the germline V gene are MNHGY and SVAAGI. This CDR3 spans 16 amino acids. J gave up 2 bases and V 6 bases, and 10 bases lay outside the gene matches. CDR3 region: CASRFKRGPPTDTQYF. As DNA, the CDR3 is TGTGCCAGCAGGTTTAAGCGGGGGCCGCCCACAGATACGCAGTATTTT.

The chain combines TRBV15 with TRBJ2-3; TRBD2 aligns across 11 bases. The junction had 16 bases not matched to a gene; V was cut back by 3 bases and J by 8 bases. The CDR3 contains 18 residues. Looked up from germline, CDR1 is LNHNV and CDR2 is YYDKDF (reference sequence). CDR3 in amino acids: CATSRDPGASGGSRTQYF. CDR3 sequence (DNA): TGTGCCACCAGCAGGGACCCCGGGGCTAGCGGGGGGAGTCGTACGCAGTATTTT.

The chain couples TRBV7-3 to TRBJ2-7; the match to TRBD1 covers 9 bases. The CDR3 runs 14 residues. CDR1 and CDR2 (germline): SGHTA, FQGTGA. The J segment lost 5 bases and the V segment lost 4 bases, leaving 6 bases of the junction unmatched. The CDR3 nucleotides are TGTGCCAGCAGCTCGGACAGGGGATCCCACGAGCAGTACTTC. Its protein is CASSSDRGSHEQYF.

This clone appeared once. The J gene is TRBJ2-3, the V gene TRBV5-4; no clear D gene. The CDR3 has 13 residues. Germline assignment: CDR1 SGHNT and CDR2 YYREEE (reference sequence). The V end was cut by 0 bases, the J end by 3 bases, with 5 bases between. The CDR3 loop is CASSLAPTDTQYF. CDR3 DNA sequence: TGTGCCAGCAGCTTGGCCCCAACAGATACGCAGTATTTT.

This chain uses TRBV6-6 with TRBJ1-2; D gene unclear. The V gene's germline CDR1 is MNHNY and CDR2 SVGAGI (reference sequence). Trimming took 0 bases from V and 0 from J, leaving 8 bases between them. CDR3 length: 15 amino acids. The CDR3 nucleotides are TGTGCCAGCAGTTACTCCTGGCAGACTAACTATGGCTACACCTTC. Amino acids: CASSYSWQTNYGYTF.

The chain links TRBV27 to TRBJ2-7; TRBD1 matches 9 bases. Germline V gene data show CDR1 as MNHEY and CDR2 as SMNVEV (reference sequence). This CDR3 region has 16 residues. V trimming: 6 bases; J trimming: 7 bases; junction bases outside the gene matches: 16. CDR3 in DNA: TGTGCCAGCAGATCCTCCGGGACAGGGAGTATAAGGGAGCAGTACTTC. Encoded protein: CASRSSGTGSIREQYF.

This chain links TRBV12-2 with TRBJ1-2; the table's D call of TRBD1 was not tested on the DNA. TRBV12-2 is deemed a pseudogene. This CDR3 spans 14 amino acids. CDR3 sequence reads: CASRLATGLYGYTF. The CDR3 DNA reads as TGTGCAAGTCGCTTAGCTACAGGGCTATATGGCTACACCTTC.

In DNA form, the CDR3 reads TGTGCCAGCAGTGCTCAACTTCAGGCGGGAGGCTACACCTTC. Its protein product is CASSAQLQAGGYTF. The V and J genes are TRBV25-1 and TRBJ1-2; D not certain. CDR1 and CDR2 from the germline V gene are MGHDK and SYGVNS. V lost 4 bases, J lost 8 bases, and 17 bases lay in between. The CDR3 has 14 residues.

This chain connects TRBV28 to TRBJ1-2, with D unclear. Per the germline V gene, CDR1 is MDHEN and CDR2 is SYDVKM. V was shortened by 4 bases and J by 4 bases, with 7 bases between the two germline ends. This CDR3 is built from 12 residues. CDR3 loop: CASSYSVYGYTF. CDR3 nucleotide sequence: TGTGCCAGCAGTTATAGTGTCTATGGCTACACCTTC.

This chain links TRBV2 with TRBJ1-1; no clear D. This CDR3 is built from 18 residues. CDR1 is SNHLY and CDR2 is FYNNEI in the germline V gene. Trimming removed 5 bases at V and 5 bases at J, with 27 bases between. The CDR3 DNA is TGTGCCAGCAGTTACCCAGTAGAGGCAAAGCGGGGTGTGACTGAAGCTTTCTTT. Its translation is CASSYPVEAKRGVTEAFF.

V is TRBV6-1 and J is TRBJ2-4, with TRBD2 identical over 8 bases. The junction had 1 base not matched to a gene; V was cut back by 0 bases and J by 12 bases. The CDR3 runs 12 residues. Germline V lookup: CDR1 MNHNS, CDR2 SASEGT. In nucleotides, the CDR3 is TGTGCCAGCAGTGAAGCGGCGGGGGGTCAGTACTTC. This sequence encodes CASSEAAGGQYF.

The V gene is TRBV20-1, the J gene TRBJ2-7; 7 nucleotides match TRBD1. Unmatched junction bases numbered 6, after V lost 4 bases and J lost 9 bases. The CDR3 is made up of 11 amino acids. CDR1 is DFQATT, CDR2 SNEGSKA, per germline (reference sequence). CDR3 DNA: TGCAGTGCTACCACAGGGGACCGGCAGTACTTC. The encoded protein is CSATTGDRQYF.

The J gene is TRBJ2-6, the V gene TRBV7-9; D call uncertain. CDR3 length: 16 amino acids. The germline CDR1 and CDR2 sequences are SEHNR and FQNEAQ (reference sequence). Trimming removed 0 bases at V and 0 bases at J, with 6 bases between. CDR3 protein: CASSLAVSSGANVLTF. The CDR3 coding sequence is TGTGCCAGCAGCTTAGCGGTCAGCTCTGGGGCCAACGTCCTGACTTTC. The whole variable domain, filled in from reference TRBV7-9 and TRBJ2-6, reads DTGVSQNPRHKITKRGQNVTFRCDPISEHNRLYWYRQTLGQGPEFLTYFQNEAQLEKSRLLSDRFSAERPKGSFSTLEIQRTEQGDSAMYLCASSLAVSSGANVLTFGAGSRLTVL.

The chain links TRBV30 to TRBJ1-1; the D gene is possibly TRBD1 (5 bases). V dropped 2 bases and J dropped 3 bases, with 16 bases sitting between them. Per germline, CDR1 GTSNPN and CDR2 SVGIG (reference sequence). The CDR3 consists of 15 residues. CDR3 nucleotides: TGTGCCTGGAGTCCCCCGGACTCGGGGGACACTGAAGCTTTCTTT. Protein: CAWSPPDSGDTEAFF.

The rearrangement links TRBV6-5 to TRBJ1-6; TRBD1 is a possible D gene (6 bases). Germline lookup yields CDR1 MNHEY and CDR2 SVGAGI. The CDR3 is 13 amino acids. The ends were cut back, 8 bases at V and 6 bases at J, with 11 bases in the middle. CDR3 sequence: CASQTGPNSPLHF. CDR3 sequence (DNA): TGTGCCAGCCAAACAGGGCCTAATTCACCCCTCCACTTT.

The chain is built from TRBV2 and TRBJ2-5; no clear D gene. CDR1 and CDR2 (germline): SNHLY, FYNNEI. The CDR3 runs to 13 residues. With 3 bases removed from V and 6 bases from J, the gap between germline ends came to 11 bases. CDR3 loop: CASSDSPEKTQYF. CDR3 in DNA: TGTGCCAGCAGTGATAGTCCCGAGAAGACCCAGTACTTC. Full variable domain (rest looked up from reference TRBV2 and TRBJ2-5): EPEVTQTPSHQVTQMGQEVILRCVPISNHLYFYWYRQILGQKVEFLVSFYNNEISEKSEIFDDQFSVERPDGSNFTLKIRSTKLEDSAMYFCASSDSPEKTQYFGPGTRLLVL.

The sample holds one count of this clone. The chain combines TRBV13 with TRBJ2-5, with D tentatively TRBD2 (6 bases). Germline CDR1 reads PRHDT; CDR2 reads FYEKMQ (reference sequence). The CDR3 is 14 residues long. V dropped 0 bases and J dropped 5 bases, with 10 bases sitting between them. In DNA form, the CDR3 reads TGTGCCAGCAGCTTAGGACTAGCTCCGGAGACCCAGTACTTC. Translated, it gives CASSLGLAPETQYF.

This clone was seen a handful of times. J is TRBJ2-1 and V is TRBV19, with D perhaps matching TRBD1 (6 bases). Per the germline V gene, CDR1 is LNHDA and CDR2 is SQIVND (reference sequence). The CDR3 has 14 residues. V was pared by 5 bases and J by 6 bases, with 14 bases between. The DNA of the CDR3 is TGTGCCAGTAGTGTCTCCAGGGGTACCAATGAGCAGTTCTTC. This gives the protein CASSVSRGTNEQFF.

The chain couples TRBV18 to TRBJ1-1, with D perhaps TRBD1 (6 bases). V was shortened by 2 bases and J by 4 bases, with 11 bases between the two germline ends. Germline V gene sequence: CDR1 KGHSH, CDR2 LQKENI. There are 14 residues in the CDR3. CDR3 nucleotides: TGTGCCAGCTCACCAAGGGGGTTGAGCACTGAAGCTTTCTTT. Translation gives CASSPRGLSTEAFF.

This chain uses TRBV18 with TRBJ1-1; D is perhaps TRBD1 (6 bases). Germline loops: CDR1 KGHSH, CDR2 LQKENI. The CDR3 is 16 amino acids. V was trimmed by 3 bases and J by 0 bases, leaving 14 bases between them. The CDR3 DNA reads TGTGCCAGCTCACCCAGGGGTTCCGCCATGAACACTGAAGCTTTCTTT. Amino acids: CASSPRGSAMNTEAFF.

This clone is a singleton in its sample. V gene TRBV6-1 combines with J gene TRBJ1-5; D is unclear. The CDR3 sequence is 14 residues long. Germline V CDR1 and CDR2: MNHNS, SASEGT. V was clipped by 2 bases and J by 1 base, with 6 bases between them. CDR3 sequence reads: CASSEYRSNQPQHF. CDR3 coding DNA: TGTGCCAGCAGTGAATATAGAAGCAATCAGCCCCAGCATTTT.

The rearrangement uses TRBV7-6 and TRBJ2-5, with TRBD2 matching 10 bases. CDR1 and CDR2 (germline): SGHVS, FNYEAQ. V lost 5 bases to trimming and J lost 4 bases; unmatched junction nucleotides: 10. This CDR3 is built from 16 residues. DNA of the CDR3: TGTGCCAGCAGCCCCTCCGGGACTAGCGAGCGAGAGACCCAGTACTTC. It translates to CASSPSGTSERETQYF.